This T cell receptor (beta chain) was sequenced for a study of shared clonotypes between healthy human individuals. The run depth of the assay was deep. Profiling relied on immunoSEQ multiplex PCR, and the TCRdb table lists in-frame clones only, not all of them. This table holds fewer than 800,000 clones, roughly nine tenths found once. This clone was seen a few times. Its antigen is currently unknown. Cells designated naive CD8 were CD45RO-negative and were positively selected for CCR7, with terminally differentiated effector memory CD45RA+ cells excluded. Whole-study results and caveats: How much donors shared clonotypes was expected to be affected by sequencing depth. When naive CD4 clonotypes were compared across a few donors, approximately 5% were shared.

Deletions cut 1 base from V and 4 bases from J, with 13 bases between. CDR3 length equals 15 residues. Germline loops: CDR1 LNHDA, CDR2 SQIVND (reference sequence). The chain links TRBV19 to TRBJ1-2; no clear D. This sequence originates from a man aged 30 to 45 in good health. Material for sequencing was naive CD8+ T cells sorted from blood. CDR3 DNA sequence: TGTGCCAGTAGTATAGTTCACCCAGGCGGCTATGGCTACACCTTC. This encodes CASSIVHPGGYGYTF.